This T cell receptor beta chain was sequenced in a study of blood T cells in healthy people across ages (dated by TCRdb to 2013 to 2016). Looking at the study overall: In model experiments, template switching captured roughly one uniquely barcoded TCR beta cDNA molecule for every two T cells. To track age-related changes in TCR beta repertoire diversity, the study relied on deep sequencing normalized with unique cDNA molecular identifiers. Four age groups were formed from the donors: young (average approximately 15 years), middle-aged (approximately 40), aged (under 70) and long-lived (around 80). To avoid experimental bias, donors of different ages were distributed randomly across sequencing lanes. Two additional independent replicas of 1 million unique cDNA reads from the same blood draw were analyzed for two donors (one aged 18 to 29 and one aged 80 or older). What the study reported, not specific to this receptor: Conclusive comparison of naive and antigen-experienced compartments was prevented by the profiling of bulk unsorted PBMCs. Observed TCR beta diversity per million T cells fell roughly linearly with age, and a significant reduction was already apparent by age approximately 40. Compared with the aged group, the long-lived group had more naive CD4+ T cells, fewer expanded clones and increased TCR diversity, suggesting age selection. The percentage of naive T cells measured by flow cytometry correlated strongly with observed TCR beta diversity. Estimates of total diversity based on one million sequenced T cells were considered lower bounds and underestimates. Donor CMV infection status was unknown, potentially confounding age-related changes in expanded clonotypes.

The library was built by means of 5' RACE. The listed sequencing device is Illumina HiSeq 2500. The second PCR ran for about 7 to 11 cycles and used a J-beta primer mix along with a sample-barcoded 5' primer. A unique molecular identifier was introduced onto each TCR beta cDNA molecule by a template-switch 5' adaptor carrying 12 random nucleotides. Each sample yielded at least 2.5 million CDR3-containing paired-end reads. The Mint cDNA synthesis kit, primed by a TRBC-specific oligonucleotide, was used to synthesize first-strand cDNA from all RNA. Following uracil-DNA glycosylase treatment, all cDNA underwent a first 18-cycle PCR with the universal primers M1SS and BC2_uni_R. The original pipeline was this. For normalization, 1 million high-quality reads, each with a distinct molecular identifier, were randomly selected from each sample. Instead of being binned into consensus sequences, reads that shared molecular identifiers were thrown out. CDR3 identification, clonotype clustering and error correction used MiTCR with a Q25 quality threshold and the strictest error-elimination algorithm. A nonparametric unseen species model with Euler transformation was used to estimate lower-bound total TCR beta diversity. TCRdb redid the processing of the public reads, applying fastp at Q25 and MiXCR, and retained in-frame beta chains. All rows with the same CDR3 protein become a single entry with the most common DNA and genes. TCRdb, rather than the study authors, made the V and J calls. The sample table holds 660,000 or so distinct CDR3 sequences, of which around 54% were seen once. Together, the top ten hold 30% to 45% of the sample.

As encoded in the germline V gene, CDR1 is ENHRY while CDR2 is SYGVKD. The trim is 6 bases for V and 3 bases for J, with a gap of 39 bases between the germline ends. From the cysteine up to the phenylalanine, the CDR3 has a length of 23 residues. Just CDR3 DNA is preserved here, 69 bases in frame from base 1. Systemically healthy Caucasian individuals from Russia, 35 to 50 in total and aged roughly 6 to 95 years, were included as donors. Each donor gave 8 to 10 milliliters of peripheral blood, drawn into EDTA-treated Vacutainer tubes. PBMCs were isolated by Ficoll-Paque density-gradient centrifugation, with at least 6.5 million obtained per sample. Total RNA, at least 6 micrograms per sample, was extracted from PBMCs with Trizol reagent. The percentages of naive CD45RAhigh/CD27high T cells were determined by flow cytometry on a PBMC aliquot from every donor. As concerns this clonotype: This clone's antigen is unknown. No base-level quality is on record; no much larger clone is a single base apart.

Sequences were obtained from blood. The V and J segments used are TRBV10-3 and TRBJ2-1, and perhaps TRBD1 as D gene, on 8 matching bases. The receptor comes from a man in his fifties or sixties in good health. The bases are TGTGCCATCAGAGCAGCCCCCGGGACAGGCGCGCTAGCGGCCAAGACAGACTACAATGAGCAGTTCTTC. This yields the protein CAIRAAPGTGALAAKTDYNEQFF.